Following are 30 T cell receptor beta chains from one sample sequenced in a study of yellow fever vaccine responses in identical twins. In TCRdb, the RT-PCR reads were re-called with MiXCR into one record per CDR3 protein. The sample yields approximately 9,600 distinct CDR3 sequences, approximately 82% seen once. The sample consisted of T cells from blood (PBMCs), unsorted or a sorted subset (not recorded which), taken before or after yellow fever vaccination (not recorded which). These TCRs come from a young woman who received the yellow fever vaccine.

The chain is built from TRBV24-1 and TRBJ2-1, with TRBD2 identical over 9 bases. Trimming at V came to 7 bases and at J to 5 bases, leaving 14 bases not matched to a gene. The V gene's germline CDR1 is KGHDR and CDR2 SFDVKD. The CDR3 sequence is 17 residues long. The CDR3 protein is CATSALPVAGENNEQFF. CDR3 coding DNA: TGTGCCACCAGCGCACTTCCCGTAGCGGGAGAGAACAATGAGCAGTTCTTC.

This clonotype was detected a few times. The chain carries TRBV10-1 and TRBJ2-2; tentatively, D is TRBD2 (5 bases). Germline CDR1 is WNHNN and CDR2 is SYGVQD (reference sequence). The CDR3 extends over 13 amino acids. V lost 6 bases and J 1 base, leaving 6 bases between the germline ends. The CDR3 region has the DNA TGCGCCAGCAGAGGAGGGAACACCGGGGAGCTGTTTTTT. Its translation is CASRGGNTGELFF.

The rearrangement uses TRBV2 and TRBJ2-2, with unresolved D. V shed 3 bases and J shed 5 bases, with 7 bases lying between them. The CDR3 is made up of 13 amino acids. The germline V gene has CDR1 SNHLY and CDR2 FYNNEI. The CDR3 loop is CASSDARTGELFF. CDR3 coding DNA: TGTGCCAGCAGTGATGCTCGGACCGGGGAGCTGTTTTTT. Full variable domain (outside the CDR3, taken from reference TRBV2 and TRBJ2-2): EPEVTQTPSHQVTQMGQEVILRCVPISNHLYFYWYRQILGQKVEFLVSFYNNEISEKSEIFDDQFSVERPDGSNFTLKIRSTKLEDSAMYFCASSDARTGELFFGEGSRLTVL.

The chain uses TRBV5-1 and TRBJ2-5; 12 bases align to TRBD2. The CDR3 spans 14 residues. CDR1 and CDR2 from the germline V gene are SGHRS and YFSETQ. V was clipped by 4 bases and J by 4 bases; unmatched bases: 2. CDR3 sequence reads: CASSPGLAGETQYF. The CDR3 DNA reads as TGCGCCAGCAGCCCGGGACTAGCGGGAGAGACCCAGTACTTC.

The CDR3 sequence: CATSRVNSNQPQHF. CDR3 in DNA: TGTGCCACCAGCAGGGTGAATAGCAATCAGCCCCAGCATTTT. The gene calls are TRBV15 and TRBJ1-5, with D hard to call. V lost 3 bases and J lost 0, with 6 bases in between. Germline-derived CDR1 and CDR2 are LNHNV and YYDKDF (reference sequence). The CDR3 sequence is 14 residues long.

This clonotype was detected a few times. The DNA for the CDR3 is TGTGCCAGCAGCTTAAAACCGGGACAGGGTACCGGGGAGCTGTTTTTT. Translated: CASSLKPGQGTGELFF. V is TRBV7-3 and J is TRBJ2-2, with 9 bases that match TRBD1. V shed 1 base and J 5 bases; nucleotides not matched to a gene: 5. Germline-derived CDR1 and CDR2 are SGHTA and FQGTGA. The CDR3 has 16 amino acids.

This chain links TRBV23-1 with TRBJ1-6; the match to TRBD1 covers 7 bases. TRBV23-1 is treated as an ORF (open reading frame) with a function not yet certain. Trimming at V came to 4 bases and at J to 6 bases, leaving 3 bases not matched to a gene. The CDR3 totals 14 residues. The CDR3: CASSRDSFNSPLHF. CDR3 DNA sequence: TGCGCCAGCAGTCGGGACAGTTTTAATTCACCCCTCCACTTT.

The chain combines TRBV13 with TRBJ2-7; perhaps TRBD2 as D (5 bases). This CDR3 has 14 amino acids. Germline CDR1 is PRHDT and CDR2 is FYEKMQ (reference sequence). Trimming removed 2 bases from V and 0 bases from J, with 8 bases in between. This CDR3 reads CASSLSGISYEQYF. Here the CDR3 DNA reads TGTGCCAGCAGCTTATCCGGGATCTCCTACGAGCAGTACTTC.

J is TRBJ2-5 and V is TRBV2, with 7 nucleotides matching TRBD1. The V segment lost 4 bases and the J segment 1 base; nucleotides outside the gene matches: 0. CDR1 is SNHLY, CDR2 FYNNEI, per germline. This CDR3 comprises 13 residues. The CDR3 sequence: CASSGQGQETQYF. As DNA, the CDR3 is TGTGCCAGCAGTGGACAGGGCCAAGAGACCCAGTACTTC.

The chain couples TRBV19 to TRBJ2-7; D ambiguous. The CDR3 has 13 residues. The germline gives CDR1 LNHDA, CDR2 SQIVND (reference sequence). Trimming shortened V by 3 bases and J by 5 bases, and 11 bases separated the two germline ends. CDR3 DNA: TGTGCCAGTAGTATCCCGGGCGCCGACGAGCAGTACTTC. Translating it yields CASSIPGADEQYF.

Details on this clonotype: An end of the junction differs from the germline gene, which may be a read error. CDR3 sequence: CASSPYSTDTQNF. DNA for the CDR3: TGTGCCAGCAGTCCTTATAGCACAGATACGCAGAATTTT. The gene calls are TRBV27 and TRBJ2-3, with D unresolved. The germline V gene encodes CDR1 MNHEY and CDR2 SMNVEV (reference sequence). CDR3 length equals 13 residues.

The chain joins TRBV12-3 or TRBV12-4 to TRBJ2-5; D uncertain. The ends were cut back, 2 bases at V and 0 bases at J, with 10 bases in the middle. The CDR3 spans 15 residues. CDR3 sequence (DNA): TGTGCCAGCAGTTTAAAGCTAGGGTACCAAGAGACCCAGTACTTC. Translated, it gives CASSLKLGYQETQYF.

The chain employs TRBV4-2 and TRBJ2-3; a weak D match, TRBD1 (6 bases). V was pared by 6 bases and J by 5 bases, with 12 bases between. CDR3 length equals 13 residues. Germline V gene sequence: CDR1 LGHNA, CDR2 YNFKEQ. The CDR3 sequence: CASRPQGKDTQYF. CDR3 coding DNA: TGTGCCAGCAGACCTCAGGGGAAAGATACGCAGTATTTT.

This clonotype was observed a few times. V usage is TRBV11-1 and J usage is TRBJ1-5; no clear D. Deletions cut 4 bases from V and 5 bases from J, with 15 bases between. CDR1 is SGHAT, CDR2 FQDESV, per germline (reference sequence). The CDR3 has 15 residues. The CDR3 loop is CASSSNPPTDQPQHF. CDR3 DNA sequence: TGTGCCAGCAGCTCCAACCCCCCAACGGATCAGCCCCAGCATTTT.

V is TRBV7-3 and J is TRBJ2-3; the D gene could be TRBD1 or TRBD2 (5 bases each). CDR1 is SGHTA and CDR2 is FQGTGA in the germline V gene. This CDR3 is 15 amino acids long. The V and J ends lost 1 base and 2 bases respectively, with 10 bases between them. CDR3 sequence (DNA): TGTGCCAGCAGCTTAAGGGGACGAATCACAGATACGCAGTATTTT. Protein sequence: CASSLRGRITDTQYF.

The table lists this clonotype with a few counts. The chain's CDR3 is CASSEQGALNTEAFF. The DNA of the CDR3 is TGTGCCAGCAGTGAACAGGGGGCGCTTAACACTGAAGCTTTCTTT. The chain uses TRBV2 and TRBJ1-1; 8 bases are a match to TRBD1. Germline V gives CDR1 SNHLY, CDR2 FYNNEI. V shed 2 bases and J 2 bases; nucleotides not matched to a gene: 4. There are 15 residues in the CDR3. Using reference TRBV2 and TRBJ1-1 for the parts outside the CDR3, the full variable domain is EPEVTQTPSHQVTQMGQEVILRCVPISNHLYFYWYRQILGQKVEFLVSFYNNEISEKSEIFDDQFSVERPDGSNFTLKIRSTKLEDSAMYFCASSEQGALNTEAFFGQGTRLTVV.

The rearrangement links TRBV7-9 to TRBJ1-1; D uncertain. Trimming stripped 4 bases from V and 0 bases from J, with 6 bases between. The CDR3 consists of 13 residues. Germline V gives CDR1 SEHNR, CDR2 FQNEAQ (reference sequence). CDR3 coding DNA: TGTGCCAGCAGCTCCCAGGTGAACACTGAAGCTTTCTTT. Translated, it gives CASSSQVNTEAFF.

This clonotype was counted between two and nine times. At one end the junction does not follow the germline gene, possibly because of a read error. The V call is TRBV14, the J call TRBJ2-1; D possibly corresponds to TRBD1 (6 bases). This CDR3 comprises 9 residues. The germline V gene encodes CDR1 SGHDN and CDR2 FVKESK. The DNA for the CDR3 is TGTGCCAGCAGCGTGGACAGCCTCTTC. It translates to CASSVDSLF.

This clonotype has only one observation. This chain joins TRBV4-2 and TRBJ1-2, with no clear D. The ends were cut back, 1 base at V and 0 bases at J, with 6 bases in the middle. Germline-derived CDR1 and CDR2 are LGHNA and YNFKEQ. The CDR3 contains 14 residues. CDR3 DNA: TGTGCCAGCAGCCAAGGGGCAACTAACTATGGCTACACCTTC. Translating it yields CASSQGATNYGYTF.

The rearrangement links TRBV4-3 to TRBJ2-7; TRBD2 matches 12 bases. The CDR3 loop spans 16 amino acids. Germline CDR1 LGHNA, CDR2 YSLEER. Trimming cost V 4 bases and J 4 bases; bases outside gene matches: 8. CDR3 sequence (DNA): TGCGCCAGCAGCCCATACCTGACTAGCGGGAGTTACGAGCAGTACTTC. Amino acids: CASSPYLTSGSYEQYF.

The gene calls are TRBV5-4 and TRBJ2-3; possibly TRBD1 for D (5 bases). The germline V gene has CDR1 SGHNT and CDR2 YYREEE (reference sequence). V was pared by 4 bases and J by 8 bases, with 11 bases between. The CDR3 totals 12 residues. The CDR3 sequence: CASSLDSATQYF. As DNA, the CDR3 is TGTGCCAGCAGCCTCGACAGCGCTACGCAGTATTTT. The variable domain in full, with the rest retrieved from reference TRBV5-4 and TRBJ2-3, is ETGVTQSPTHLIKTRGQQVTLRCSSQSGHNTVSWYQQALGQGPQFIFQYYREEENGRGNFPPRFSGLQFPNYSSELNVNALELDDSALYLCASSLDSATQYFGPGTRLTVL.

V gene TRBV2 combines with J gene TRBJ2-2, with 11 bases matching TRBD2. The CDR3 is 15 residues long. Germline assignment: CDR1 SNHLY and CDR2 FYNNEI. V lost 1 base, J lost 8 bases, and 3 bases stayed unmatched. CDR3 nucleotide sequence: TGTGCCAGCAGTGAAGGGCTAGCGGGAGGAGGGGAGCTGTTTTTT. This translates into CASSEGLAGGGELFF.

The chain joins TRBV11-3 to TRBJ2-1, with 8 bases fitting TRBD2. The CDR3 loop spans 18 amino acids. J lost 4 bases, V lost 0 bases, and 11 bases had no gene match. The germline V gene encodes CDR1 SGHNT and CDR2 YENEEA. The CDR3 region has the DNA TGTGCCAGCAGCTTAGATCGAGGTACTAGCGGACCTTACAATGAGCAGTTCTTC. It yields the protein CASSLDRGTSGPYNEQFF. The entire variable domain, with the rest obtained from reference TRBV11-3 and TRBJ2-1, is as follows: EAGVVQSPRYKIIEKKQPVAFWCNPISGHNTLYWYLQNLGQGPELLIRYENEEAVDDSQLPKDRFSAERLKGVDSTLKIQPAELGDSAVYLCASSLDRGTSGPYNEQFFGPGTRLTVL.

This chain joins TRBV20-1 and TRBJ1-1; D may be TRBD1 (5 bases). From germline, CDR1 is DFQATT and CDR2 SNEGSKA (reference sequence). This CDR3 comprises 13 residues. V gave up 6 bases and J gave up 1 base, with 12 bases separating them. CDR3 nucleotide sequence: TGCAGTGCCCGAGAACAGGCGAACACTGAAGCTTTCTTT. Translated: CSAREQANTEAFF.

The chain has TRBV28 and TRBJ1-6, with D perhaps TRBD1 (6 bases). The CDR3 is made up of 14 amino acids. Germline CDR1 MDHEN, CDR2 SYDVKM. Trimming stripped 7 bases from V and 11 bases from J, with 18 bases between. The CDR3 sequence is CASKPPARGTPLHF. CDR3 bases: TGTGCCAGCAAGCCCCCCGCCAGGGGTACACCCCTCCACTTT.

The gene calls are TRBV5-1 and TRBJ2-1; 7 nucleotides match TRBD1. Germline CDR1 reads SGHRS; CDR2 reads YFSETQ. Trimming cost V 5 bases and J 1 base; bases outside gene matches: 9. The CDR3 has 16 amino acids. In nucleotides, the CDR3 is TGCGCCAGCAGGCGGACAGGTGGTGGGTCCTACAATGAGCAGTTCTTC. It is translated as CASRRTGGGSYNEQFF.

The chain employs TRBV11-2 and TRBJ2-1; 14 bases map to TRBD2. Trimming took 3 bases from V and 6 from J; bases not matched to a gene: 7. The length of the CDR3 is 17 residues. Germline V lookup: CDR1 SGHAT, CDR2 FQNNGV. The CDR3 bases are TGTGCCAGCAGCTTCACCTCCGGGACTAGCGGGGGCAATGAGCAGTTCTTC. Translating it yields CASSFTSGTSGGNEQFF.

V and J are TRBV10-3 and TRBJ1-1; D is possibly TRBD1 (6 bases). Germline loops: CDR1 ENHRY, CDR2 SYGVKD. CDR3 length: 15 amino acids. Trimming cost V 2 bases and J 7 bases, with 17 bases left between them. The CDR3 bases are TGTGCCATCAGTGAGCAAGGCTTAGGGGGGGGTGAAGCTTTCTTT. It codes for CAISEQGLGGGEAFF.

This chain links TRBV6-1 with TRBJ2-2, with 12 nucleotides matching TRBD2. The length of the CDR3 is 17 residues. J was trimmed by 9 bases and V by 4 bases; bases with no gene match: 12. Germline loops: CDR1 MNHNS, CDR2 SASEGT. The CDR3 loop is CASSGPGLAGDHRELFF. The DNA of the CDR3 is TGTGCCAGCAGTGGCCCGGGACTAGCGGGTGACCACCGGGAGCTGTTTTTT.

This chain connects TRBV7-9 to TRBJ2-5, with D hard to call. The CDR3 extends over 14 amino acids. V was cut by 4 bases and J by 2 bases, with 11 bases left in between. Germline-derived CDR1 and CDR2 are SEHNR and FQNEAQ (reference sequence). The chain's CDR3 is CASSSVAIQETQYF. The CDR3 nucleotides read TGTGCCAGCAGCTCAGTGGCTATTCAAGAGACCCAGTACTTC.